This T cell receptor beta chain derives from a study of blood T cell repertoires in COVID-19 (dated by TCRdb to 2020 to 2022). For the study in its entirety: The collaborator samples originated in the United States, Italy and Spain and spanned the acute and convalescent phases of COVID-19. The samples were drawn from the first 160 participants of the ongoing ImmuneRACE study and from 1,254 subjects provided by 6 global collaborators. The dataset comprised deeply sampled blood TCRbeta repertoires from subjects exposed to, actively infected with, or recovered from COVID-19. The material from the prospective study consisted of cDNA or gDNA derived from T cells, B-cell-depleted T cells, or PBMCs. Where HLA class I and class II types were available, the types were taken from metadata supplied by the sample provider, not from assay-based typing. The repertoires were released in a freely available public database meant as a resource for research on the immune response to SARS-CoV-2. Sample metadata almost always included a de-identified subject ID, COVID-19 status, age in years and sex. The full study reports these points: The quantity of clinical and demographic metadata differed by source and by participant and was supplied without curation.

Whole blood was collected in K2EDTA tubes by collaborating institutions according to the institutions' own protocols. For TCRbeta analysis, collaborator samples were shipped as frozen whole blood, as isolated PBMCs, or as DNA extracted from either sample type. Of note for this clone: Its antigen is unknown. The record has no base qualities; no much larger clone is one base away.

TCRbeta CDR3 regions were amplified from genomic DNA by means of the immunoSEQ Assay, a bias-controlled multiplex PCR. Under the source paper's analysis protocol: The number of nucleated cells in each sample was estimated from the amplification of reference gene primers within the assay. To quantify the absolute abundance of each unique TCRbeta CDR3 rearrangement, sequence reads were collapsed and filtered. For each sample, productive Simpson clonality was calculated as the square root of Simpson's diversity index across productive rearrangements. TCRdb limited this immuneACCESS table to in-frame rearrangements with V and J called. A share of clones is missing; checked studies link under half to unresolved V genes, and the rest is unexplained. Clone size and the V and J calls come from that table; the DNA yielded D and trimming. The sample table contains around 43,000 clones; only one count was recorded for over 75% of them. In total, the top ten clones hold 9% of the sample.

The cysteine opens and the phenylalanine closes a CDR3 of 17 amino acids. This entry keeps only the CDR3 DNA: 51 bases, framed from base 1. From a lookup of the germline V gene, CDR1 and CDR2 are SGHTA and FQGNSA. Unmatched junction bases come to 10, with V trimmed by 4 bases and J by 2 bases. Recombination linked TRBV7-2 to TRBJ2-1; 8 central nucleotides agree with TRBD2. The clonotype originates from a woman aged 70 to 79 with acute or convalescent COVID-19. The sample taken for sequencing was peripheral blood. The CDR3 is CASSSRSGGDTYNEQFF. The DNA sequence reads TGTGCCAGCAGCTCCCGAAGCGGGGGTGATACCTACAATGAGCAGTTCTTC.